This entry lists 3 T cell receptor beta chains sequenced from one sample in a study of CD8+CD57+ T cells in acquired aplastic anemia. It was patients with CD8+CD57+ cell expansion by flow cytometry who were chosen for sequencing. TCR beta VDJ combinations and CDR3 sequences were profiled from genomic DNA. From the reads, TCRdb called clonotypes with MiXCR, one entry per CDR3 protein. The table shows approximately 470,000 distinct CDR3 sequences, with roughly 34% occurring only once. Sample: sorted CD4+, CD8+, or CD8+CD57+ T cells (not recorded which) from PBMCs. These TCRs come from a human donor with aplastic anemia.

This clonotype has ten or more counts. The chain couples TRBV5-5 to TRBJ1-2; tentatively, D is TRBD1 (6 bases). CDR1 and CDR2 (germline): SGHKS, YYEKEE (reference sequence). The CDR3 sequence is 13 residues long. Trimming took 7 bases from V and 8 from J, leaving 18 bases between them. The CDR3 region has the DNA TGTGCCAGCGGTTTGGGGGCAGGGCTAGGCTACACCTTC. Protein product: CASGLGAGLGYTF.

This clonotype was picked up many times. The chain couples TRBV4-2 to TRBJ1-6; possible D gene TRBD1, 5 bases. V lost 0 bases and J lost 10, with 13 bases in between. There are 15 residues in the CDR3. Germline V gene data show CDR1 as LGHNA and CDR2 as YNFKEQ. CDR3 coding DNA: TGTGCCAGCAGCCAAGATAGGGGACCTGGGTCACCCCTCCACTTT. Translating it yields CASSQDRGPGSPLHF.

The table lists this clonotype with many counts. The chain links TRBV7-3 to TRBJ2-7; D may be TRBD1 (6 bases). Trimming shortened V by 4 bases and J by 0 bases, and 13 bases separated the two germline ends. Germline CDR1 is SGHTA and CDR2 is FQGTGA. This CDR3 comprises 15 residues. In DNA form, the CDR3 reads TGTGCCAGCAGCTCGTTAAAGGACAGCTCCTACGAGCAGTACTTC. It translates to CASSSLKDSSYEQYF.